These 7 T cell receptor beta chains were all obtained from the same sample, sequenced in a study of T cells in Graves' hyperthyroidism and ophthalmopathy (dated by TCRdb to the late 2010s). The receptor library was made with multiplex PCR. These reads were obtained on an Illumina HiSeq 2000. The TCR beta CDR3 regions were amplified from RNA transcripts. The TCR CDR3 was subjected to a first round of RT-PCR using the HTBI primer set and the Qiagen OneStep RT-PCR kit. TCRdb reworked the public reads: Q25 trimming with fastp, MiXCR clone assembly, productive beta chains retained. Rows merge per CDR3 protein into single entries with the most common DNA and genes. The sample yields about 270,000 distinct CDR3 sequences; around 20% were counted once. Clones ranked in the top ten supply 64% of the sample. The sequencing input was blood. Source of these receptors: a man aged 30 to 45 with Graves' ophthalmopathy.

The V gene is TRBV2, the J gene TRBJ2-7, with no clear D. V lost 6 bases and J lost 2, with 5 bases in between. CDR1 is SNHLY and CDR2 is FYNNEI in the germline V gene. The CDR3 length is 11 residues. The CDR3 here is CASREPYEQYF. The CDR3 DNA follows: TGTGCCAGCAGGGAGCCCTACGAGCAGTACTTC. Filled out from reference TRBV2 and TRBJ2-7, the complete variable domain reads EPEVTQTPSHQVTQMGQEVILRCVPISNHLYFYWYRQILGQKVEFLVSFYNNEISEKSEIFDDQFSVERPDGSNFTLKIRSTKLEDSAMYFCASREPYEQYFGPGTRLTVT.

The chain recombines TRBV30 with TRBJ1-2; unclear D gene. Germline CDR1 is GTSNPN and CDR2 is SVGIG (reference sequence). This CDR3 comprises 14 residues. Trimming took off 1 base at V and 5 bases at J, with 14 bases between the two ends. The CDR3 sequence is CAWSGPGGNYGYTF. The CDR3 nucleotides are TGTGCCTGGAGTGGGCCGGGCGGGAATTATGGCTACACCTTC. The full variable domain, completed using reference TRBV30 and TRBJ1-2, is SQTIHQWPATLVQPVGSPLSLECTVEGTSNPNLYWYRQAAGRGLQLLFYSVGIGQISSEVPQNLSASRPQDRQFILSSKKLLLSDSGFYLCAWSGPGGNYGYTFGSGTRLTVV.

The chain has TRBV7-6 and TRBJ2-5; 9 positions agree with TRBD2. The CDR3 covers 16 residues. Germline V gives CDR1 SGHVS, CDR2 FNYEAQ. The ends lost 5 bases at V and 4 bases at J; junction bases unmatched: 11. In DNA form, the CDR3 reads TGTGCCAGCAGCGTCGATGGTCGCGGGAGGGCAGAGACCCAGTACTTC. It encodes CASSVDGRGRAETQYF.

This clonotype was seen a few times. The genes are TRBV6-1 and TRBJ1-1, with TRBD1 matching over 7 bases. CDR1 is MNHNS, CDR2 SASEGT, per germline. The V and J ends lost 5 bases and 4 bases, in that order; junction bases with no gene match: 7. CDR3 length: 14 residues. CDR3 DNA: TGTGCCAGCAGTACGGGACAGCAGGGCACTGAAGCTTTCTTT. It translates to CASSTGQQGTEAFF.

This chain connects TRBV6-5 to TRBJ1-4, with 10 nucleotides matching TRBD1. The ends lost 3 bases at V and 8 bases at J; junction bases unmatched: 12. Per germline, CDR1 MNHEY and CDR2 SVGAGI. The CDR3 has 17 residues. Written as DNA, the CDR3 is TGTGCCAGCAGTTATTCATTGACAGGGGGCGAGCGGGAAAAACTGTTTTTT. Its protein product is CASSYSLTGGEREKLFF.

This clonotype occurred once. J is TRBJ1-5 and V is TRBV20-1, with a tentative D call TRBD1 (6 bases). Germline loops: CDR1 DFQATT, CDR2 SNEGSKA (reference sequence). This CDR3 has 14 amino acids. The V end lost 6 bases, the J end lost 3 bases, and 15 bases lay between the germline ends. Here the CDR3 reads CSATQGVFNQPQHF. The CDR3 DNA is TGCAGTGCCACACAGGGAGTATTCAATCAGCCCCAGCATTTT.

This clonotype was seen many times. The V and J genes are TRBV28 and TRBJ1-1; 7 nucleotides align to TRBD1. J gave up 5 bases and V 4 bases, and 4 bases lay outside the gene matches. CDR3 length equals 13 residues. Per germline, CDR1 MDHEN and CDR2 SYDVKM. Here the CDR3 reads CASSWTGKTEAFF. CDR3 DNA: TGTGCCAGCAGTTGGACAGGAAAAACTGAAGCTTTCTTT.